Described below is a single T cell receptor (beta chain) sequence and its context. Expressed TCRB transcripts were sequenced because the entire RNA isolate underwent reverse transcription. Each sample of naive, central memory or regulatory T cells had, on average, about 3.6 million reads. Profiling relied on immunoSEQ multiplex PCR, and the TCRdb table lists in-frame clones only, not all of them. This table has some 200,000 clones, about 11% appearing once. This entry is derived from a study of beta chain features in type 1 diabetes. Study-wide background: No patient-donor differences in age, gender, total cells or subset yield.

Trimming removed 2 bases from V and 1 base from J, with 8 bases in between. There are 14 residues in the CDR3. CDR1 is SGHRS, CDR2 YFSETQ, per germline. The origin of this receptor is a man aged 18 to 30 in good health. The genes are TRBV5-1 and TRBJ2-3; D unclear. The sample taken for sequencing was central memory CD4+ T cells from blood. CDR3 coding DNA: TGCGCCAGCAGCTTCCGCAGCCGCACAGATACGCAGTATTTT. Its translation is CASSFRSRTDTQYF.